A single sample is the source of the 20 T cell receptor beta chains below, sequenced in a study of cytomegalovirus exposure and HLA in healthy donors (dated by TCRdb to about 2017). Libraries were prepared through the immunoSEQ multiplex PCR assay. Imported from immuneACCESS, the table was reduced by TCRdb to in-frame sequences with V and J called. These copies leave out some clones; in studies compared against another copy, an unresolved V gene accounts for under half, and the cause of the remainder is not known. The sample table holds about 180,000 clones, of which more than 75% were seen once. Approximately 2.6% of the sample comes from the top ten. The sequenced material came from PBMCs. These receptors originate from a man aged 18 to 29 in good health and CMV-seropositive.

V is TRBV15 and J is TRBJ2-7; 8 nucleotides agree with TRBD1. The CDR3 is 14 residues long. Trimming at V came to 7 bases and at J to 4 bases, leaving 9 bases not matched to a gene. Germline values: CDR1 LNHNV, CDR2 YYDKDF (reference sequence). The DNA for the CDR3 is TGTGCCACCATGTCTGGGACAGGACTATACGAGCAGTACTTC. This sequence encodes CATMSGTGLYEQYF.

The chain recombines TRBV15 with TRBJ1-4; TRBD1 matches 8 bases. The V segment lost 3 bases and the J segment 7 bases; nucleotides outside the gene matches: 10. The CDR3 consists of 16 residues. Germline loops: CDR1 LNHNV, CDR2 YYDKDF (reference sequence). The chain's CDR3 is CATSSHTGTGGEKLFF. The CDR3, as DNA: TGTGCCACCAGCAGCCACACCGGGACAGGCGGTGAAAAACTGTTTTTT.

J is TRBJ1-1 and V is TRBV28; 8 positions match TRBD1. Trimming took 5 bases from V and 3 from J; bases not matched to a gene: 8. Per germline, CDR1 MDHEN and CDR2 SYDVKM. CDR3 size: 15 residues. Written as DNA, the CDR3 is TGTGCCAGCAGTCCATGGACAGGGTTTTACACTGAAGCTTTCTTT. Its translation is CASSPWTGFYTEAFF. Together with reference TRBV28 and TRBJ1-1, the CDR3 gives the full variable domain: DVKVTQSSRYLVKRTGEKVFLECVQDMDHENMFWYRQDPGLGLRLIYFSYDVKMKEKGDIPEGYSVSREKKERFSLILESASTNQTSMYLCASSPWTGFYTEAFFGQGTRLTVV.

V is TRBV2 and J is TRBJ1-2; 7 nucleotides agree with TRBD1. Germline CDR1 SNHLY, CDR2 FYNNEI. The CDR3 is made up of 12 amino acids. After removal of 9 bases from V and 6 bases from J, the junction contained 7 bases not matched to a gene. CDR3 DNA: TGTGCCAGATGGGGGACAGCCAATGGCTACACCTTC. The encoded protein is CARWGTANGYTF.

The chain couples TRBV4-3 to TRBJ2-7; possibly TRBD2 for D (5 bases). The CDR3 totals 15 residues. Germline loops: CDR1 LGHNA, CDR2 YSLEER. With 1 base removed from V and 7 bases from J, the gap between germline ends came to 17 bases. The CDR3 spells CASSQASGDEGEQYF. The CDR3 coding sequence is TGCGCCAGCAGCCAAGCTTCCGGGGATGAGGGAGAGCAGTACTTC.

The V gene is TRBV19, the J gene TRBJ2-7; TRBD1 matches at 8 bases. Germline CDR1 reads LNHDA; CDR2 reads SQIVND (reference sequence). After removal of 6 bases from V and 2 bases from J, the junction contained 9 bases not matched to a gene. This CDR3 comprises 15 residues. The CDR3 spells CASSVSDRATYEQYF. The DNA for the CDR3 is TGTGCCAGTAGCGTATCGGACAGGGCGACCTACGAGCAGTACTTC.

Here the CDR3 DNA reads TGTGCCAGCAGGTGGACTAGCGGGAGCGATAGCTCCTACAATGAGCAGTTCTTC. Translating it yields CASRWTSGSDSSYNEQFF. This chain uses TRBV27 with TRBJ2-1; TRBD2 matches at 13 bases. Germline CDR1 is MNHEY and CDR2 is SMNVEV (reference sequence). This CDR3 is 18 amino acids long. With 6 bases clipped from V and 0 bases from J, the junction kept 8 bases outside the gene matches.

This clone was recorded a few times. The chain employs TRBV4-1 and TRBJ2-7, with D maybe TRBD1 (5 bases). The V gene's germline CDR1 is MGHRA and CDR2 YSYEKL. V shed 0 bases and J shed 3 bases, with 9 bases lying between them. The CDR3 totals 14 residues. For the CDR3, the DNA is TGCGCCAGCAGCCAAGACCCAAGGGGCTACGAGCAGTACTTC. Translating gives CASSQDPRGYEQYF.

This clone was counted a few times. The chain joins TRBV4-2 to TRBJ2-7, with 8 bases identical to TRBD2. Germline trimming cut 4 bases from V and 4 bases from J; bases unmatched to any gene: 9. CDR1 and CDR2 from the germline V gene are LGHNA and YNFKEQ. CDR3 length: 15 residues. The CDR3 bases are TGTGCCAGCAGCCCGGATCCCGGGACTAGTTACGAGCAGTACTTC. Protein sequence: CASSPDPGTSYEQYF.

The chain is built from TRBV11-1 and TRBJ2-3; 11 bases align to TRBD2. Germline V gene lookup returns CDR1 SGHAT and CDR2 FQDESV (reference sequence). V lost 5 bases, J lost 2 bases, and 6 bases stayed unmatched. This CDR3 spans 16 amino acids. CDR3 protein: CASSPAGLADTDTQYF. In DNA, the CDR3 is TGTGCCAGCAGCCCAGCGGGACTAGCGGACACAGATACGCAGTATTTT. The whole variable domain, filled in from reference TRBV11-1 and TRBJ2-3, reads EAEVAQSPRYKITEKSQAVAFWCDPISGHATLYWYRQILGQGPELLVQFQDESVVDDSQLPKDRFSAERLKGVDSTLKIQPAELGDSAMYLCASSPAGLADTDTQYFGPGTRLTVL.

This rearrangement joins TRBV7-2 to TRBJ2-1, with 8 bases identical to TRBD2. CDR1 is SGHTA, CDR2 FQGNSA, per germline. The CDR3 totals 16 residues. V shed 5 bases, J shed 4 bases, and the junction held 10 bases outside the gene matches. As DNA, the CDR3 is TGTGCCAGCAGCCCCTCAGGCGGGGGGCGGTACAATGAGCAGTTCTTC. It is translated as CASSPSGGGRYNEQFF. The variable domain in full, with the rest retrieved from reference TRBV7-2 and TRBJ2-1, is GAGVSQSPSNKVTEKGKDVELRCDPISGHTALYWYRQSLGQGLEFLIYFQGNSAPDKSGLPSDRFSAERTGGSVSTLTIQRTQQEDSAVYLCASSPSGGGRYNEQFFGPGTRLTVL.

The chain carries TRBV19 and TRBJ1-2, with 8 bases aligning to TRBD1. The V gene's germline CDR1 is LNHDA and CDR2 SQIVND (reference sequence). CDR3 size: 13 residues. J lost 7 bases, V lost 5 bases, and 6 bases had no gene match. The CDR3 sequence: CASSSTGESGYTF. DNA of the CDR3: TGTGCCAGTAGTTCGACAGGGGAAAGTGGCTACACCTTC.

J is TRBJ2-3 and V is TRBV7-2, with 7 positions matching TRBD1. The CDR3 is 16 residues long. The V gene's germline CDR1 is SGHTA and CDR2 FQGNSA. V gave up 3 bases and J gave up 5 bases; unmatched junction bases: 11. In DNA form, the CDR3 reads TGTGCCAGCAGCTTCCCCGGTTCAGGGGGATTAGATACGCAGTATTTT. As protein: CASSFPGSGGLDTQYF.

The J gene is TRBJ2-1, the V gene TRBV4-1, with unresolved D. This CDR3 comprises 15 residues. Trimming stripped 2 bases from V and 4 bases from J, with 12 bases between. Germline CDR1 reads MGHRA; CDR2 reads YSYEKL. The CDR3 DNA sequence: TGCGCCAGCAGCCAATCCGAGACTGCATACAATGAGCAGTTCTTC. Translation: CASSQSETAYNEQFF.

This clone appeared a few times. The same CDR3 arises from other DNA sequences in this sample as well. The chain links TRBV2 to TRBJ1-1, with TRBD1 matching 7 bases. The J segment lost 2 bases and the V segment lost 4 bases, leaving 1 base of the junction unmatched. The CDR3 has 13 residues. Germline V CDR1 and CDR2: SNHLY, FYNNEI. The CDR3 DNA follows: TGTGCCAGCAGTGGACAGGGTAACACTGAAGCTTTCTTT. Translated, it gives CASSGQGNTEAFF.

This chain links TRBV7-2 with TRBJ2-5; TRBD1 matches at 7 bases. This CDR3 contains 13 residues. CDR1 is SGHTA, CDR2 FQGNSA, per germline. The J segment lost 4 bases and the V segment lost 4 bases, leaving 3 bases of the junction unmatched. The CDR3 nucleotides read TGTGCCAGCAGCTACTACAGGGGAGAGACCCAGTACTTC. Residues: CASSYYRGETQYF.

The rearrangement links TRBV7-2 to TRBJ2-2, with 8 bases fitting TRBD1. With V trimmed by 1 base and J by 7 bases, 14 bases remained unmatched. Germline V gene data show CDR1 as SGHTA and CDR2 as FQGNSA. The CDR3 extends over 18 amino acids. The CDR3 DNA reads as TGTGCCAGCAGCTTAGGTGTAGCAGGGGGCGGTCAGGACGGGGAGCTGTTTTTT. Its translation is CASSLGVAGGGQDGELFF.

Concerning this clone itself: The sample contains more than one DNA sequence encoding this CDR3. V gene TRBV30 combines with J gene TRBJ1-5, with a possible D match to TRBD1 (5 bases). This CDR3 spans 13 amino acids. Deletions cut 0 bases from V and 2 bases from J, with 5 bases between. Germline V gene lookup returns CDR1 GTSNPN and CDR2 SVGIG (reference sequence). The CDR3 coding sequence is TGTGCCTGGAGTGTACAGGGCAATCAGCCCCAGCATTTT. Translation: CAWSVQGNQPQHF. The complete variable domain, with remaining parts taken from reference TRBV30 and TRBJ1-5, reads SQTIHQWPATLVQPVGSPLSLECTVEGTSNPNLYWYRQAAGRGLQLLFYSVGIGQISSEVPQNLSASRPQDRQFILSSKKLLLSDSGFYLCAWSVQGNQPQHFGDGTRLSIL.

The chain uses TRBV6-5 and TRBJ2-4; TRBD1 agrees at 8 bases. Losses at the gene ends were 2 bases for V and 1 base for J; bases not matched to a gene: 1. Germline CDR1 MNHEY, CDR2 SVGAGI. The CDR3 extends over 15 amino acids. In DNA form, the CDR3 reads TGTGCCAGCAGTTACCGGGACAGGGCCAAAAACATTCAGTACTTC. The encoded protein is CASSYRDRAKNIQYF.

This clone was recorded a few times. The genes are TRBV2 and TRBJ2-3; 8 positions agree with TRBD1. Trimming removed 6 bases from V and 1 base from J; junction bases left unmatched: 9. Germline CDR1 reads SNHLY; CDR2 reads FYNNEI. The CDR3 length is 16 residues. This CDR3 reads CASRVYRGLGTDTQYF. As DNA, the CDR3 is TGTGCCAGCAGAGTGTACAGGGGGTTAGGCACAGATACGCAGTATTTT.